This TCR beta chain was recorded in a study of shared clonotypes between healthy human individuals (dated by TCRdb to 2019 to 2021). General notes on the study: A few men and a couple of women, aged 18 to 49 years, made up the cohort. For each donor, CD4 naive and CD4 memory were each given three plates, CD8 naive was given two plates, and CD8 memory was given one plate. To estimate repertoire size and how much clonotypes are shared between individuals, the study performed deep sequencing of blood TCR repertoires from a few healthy adults. Different laboratories and diverse techniques were used to prepare libraries and sequence TCR repertoires, to increase sequencing depth and limit assay-specific biases. Per donor, leukapheresis produced somewhere between about 0.94 and 10 billion PBMCs.

The germline V gene provides CDR1 MDHEN and CDR2 SYDVKM. The CDR3 runs 13 residues from the cysteine to the phenylalanine. CDR3 DNA is the only sequence kept; it has 39 bases, read in frame from the first base. The junction carries 11 bases between V and J, which are trimmed by 2 bases and 7 bases respectively. For the CD8 naive samples, CD45RO-negative cells were positively selected for CCR7, yielding a CD45RA+CCR7+ population from which TemRA cells were excluded. The donors were healthy, HIV-negative adults with no recently reported acute infections or vaccinations. Only Caucasian adults living in Nashville, Tennessee, USA were represented among the donors. Blood was collected by leukapheresis, and PBMCs were isolated by Ficoll-Histopaque density gradient centrifugation and then cryopreserved in liquid nitrogen vapor phase. Analytical flow cytometry was used to check the purity and quantity of each magnetically sorted T cell population. Each sorted fraction had its genomic DNA isolated and then quantified by UV absorbance on a Nanodrop 2000c.

Using the deep immunoSEQ assay, multiplex PCR amplified TCR CDR3 regions from genomic DNA. Extracted genomic DNA from each cell subset was spread evenly across all wells of several immunoSEQ 96-well plates, with each plate serving as a replicate. Each replicate PCR for sorted subsets received 200 ng genomic DNA, equal to tens of thousands of T cell genomes. Purified libraries were measured with a Qubit 3.0 fluorometer, size-checked on a Bioanalyzer 2100, and measured again with the KAPA Library Quantification kit. Every immunoSEQ 96-well plate was sequenced on a dedicated single-read 150-cycle Illumina NextSeq 550 flow cell. Turning to the authors' computational methods: Because only junctional sequences without quality scores were contained in the immunoSEQ output, filtering matching that applied to full-length reads could not be performed. To assign V/J genes and CDR3, sequences were annotated using PyIR, a Python wrapper for IgBLAST v1.9, with IMGT germline references. Any read was removed if the V/J assignment was weak (E-value above 1e-6), the CDR3 was missing, or the read contained stop codons, out-of-frame junctions, or ambiguous translated residues. V3J clonotypes were defined by identical inferred V gene, J gene, and CDR3 amino acid sequence. The percentage overlap between two repertoires was calculated by dividing the number of shared unique clonotypes by the size of the smaller repertoire. RTK rarefaction, the Chao1 estimator, and Recon v2.1 estimates of unobserved clonotypes were used to assess repertoire richness. OLGA was used to compute generation probabilities for all TCRbeta clonotypes that the gDNA method yielded from a handful of donors. TCRdb stores this immuneACCESS table with in-frame sequences only. Part of the clones is absent; in the studies checked, under half of the shortfall reflects unresolved V genes, and no reason is known for the rest. V, J and clone size are taken as reported in that table, and D and trimming were inferred from the DNA itself. For this sample there are about 2.2 million clones; roughly 91% appear just once. The ten largest account for under 2% of the sample.

Results and caveats for the whole study, not just this receptor: Estimated clonotype richness was generally larger for naive than for memory subsets. Because the study included only a small number of donors, the genetic and exposure-history diversity represented was limited. Compared with non-shared clonotypes, clonotypes shared by all four sorted-subset donors had higher generation probabilities. Pairwise subsampling led to the expectation that sequencing depth would affect the degree of clonotype sharing among donors. Sampling was restricted to blood, and TCR repertoires in tissue are likely to differ from TCR repertoires in blood. Across four donors, roughly 5% of naive CD4, approximately 3.5% of naive CD8, around 2.1% of memory CD4, and under 0.45% of memory CD8 clonotypes were shared. Incomplete sequencing was indicated by rarefaction of sorted-subset datasets, despite the large sequencing depth.

Remarks on this clone: The antigen this receptor binds is unknown. No clone much larger than this one lies a single base away; base qualities are absent.

The sequence came from a man aged 18 to 35 in good health. Some clones in this sample may be carry-over from other donors' samples. The sequenced sample consisted of naive CD8+ T cells from PBMCs. The sample's cell subset or site label, decoded: CD45RA+CCR7+. The rearrangement combines TRBV28 with TRBJ1-1, with a tentative D gene TRBD1 over 6 matching bases. CDR3 region: CASSLQGWNEAFF. The bases are TGTGCCAGCAGTTTACAGGGGTGGAATGAAGCTTTCTTT.